The clone carrying this TCR beta chain has at least ten counts. Its antigen is not known. V lost 0 bases and J lost 1, with 6 bases in between. Germline CDR1 reads KGHSH; CDR2 reads LQKENI. The CDR3 has 14 amino acids. This sample is part of a study of T cells in Graves' hyperthyroidism and ophthalmopathy. Study summary: Upon initial diagnosis and before any treatment, peripheral blood was collected.

The definition of stable Graves' hyperthyroidism was no ophthalmopathy progression within 18 months. Study-level results: Ophthalmopathy stood apart from stable hyperthyroidism in a 13 V-J model.

RNA transcripts served as the template for amplifying TCR beta CDR3 regions. HTBI primers were used for first-round RT-PCR of the TCR CDR3. From the multiplex PCR reads, TCRdb called clonotypes with MiXCR, one entry per CDR3 protein. Of fewer than 900,000 distinct CDR3 sequences listed, 16% are singletons. The receptor was derived from a man between 18 and 35 years old with Graves' hyperthyroidism. V and J are TRBV18 and TRBJ1-1; no reliable D call. Sequenced material: blood. The CDR3 protein is CASSPPWQNTEAFF. CDR3 nucleotide sequence: TGTGCCAGCTCACCACCGTGGCAGAACACTGAAGCTTTCTTT.